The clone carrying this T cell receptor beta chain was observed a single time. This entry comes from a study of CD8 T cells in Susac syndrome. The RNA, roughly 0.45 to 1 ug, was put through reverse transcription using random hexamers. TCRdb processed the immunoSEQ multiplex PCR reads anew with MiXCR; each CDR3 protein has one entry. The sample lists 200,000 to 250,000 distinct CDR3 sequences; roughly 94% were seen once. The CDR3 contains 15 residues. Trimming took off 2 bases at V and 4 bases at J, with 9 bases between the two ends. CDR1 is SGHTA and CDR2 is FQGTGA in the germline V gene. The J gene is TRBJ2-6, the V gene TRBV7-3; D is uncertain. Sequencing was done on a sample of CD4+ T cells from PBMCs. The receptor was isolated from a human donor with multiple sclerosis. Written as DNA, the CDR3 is TGTGCCAGCAGCTTATCCCCTGAGGGGGCCAACGTCCTGACTTTC. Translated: CASSLSPEGANVLTF.